This T cell receptor beta chain came from a study of T cells in Graves' hyperthyroidism and ophthalmopathy. Concerning this clonotype itself: Antigen unknown.

Amplified regions were TCR beta CDR3 sequences from RNA transcripts. The TCR CDR3 first-round RT-PCR relied on the HTBI primer set. One entry per CDR3 protein, called by TCRdb with MiXCR from the multiplex PCR reads. The sample lists about half a million distinct CDR3 sequences, roughly 20% occurring once. CDR1 LGHDT and CDR2 YNNKEL come from the germline V gene (reference sequence). Trimming removed 0 bases at V and 4 bases at J, with 12 bases between. This CDR3 has 15 residues. Broader study findings: Clonotypes that were expanded in thyroid above 0.001 mostly appeared in blood too. Ophthalmopathy stood apart from stable hyperthyroidism in a 13 V-J model.

Patients were excluded because of uncontrolled infection, other autoimmune disease, pregnancy or lactation. Fresh peripheral blood, around 9.3 ml of it, supplied the PBMCs. The sequence derives from a man between 18 and 29 years old with Graves' hyperthyroidism. The chain is built from TRBV3-1 and TRBJ2-5, with D possibly being TRBD1 or TRBD2 (5 bases each). The sample comprised blood. This CDR3 reads CASSQDEGRGETQYF. CDR3 DNA sequence: TGTGCCAGCAGCCAAGATGAGGGGCGAGGAGAGACCCAGTACTTC.